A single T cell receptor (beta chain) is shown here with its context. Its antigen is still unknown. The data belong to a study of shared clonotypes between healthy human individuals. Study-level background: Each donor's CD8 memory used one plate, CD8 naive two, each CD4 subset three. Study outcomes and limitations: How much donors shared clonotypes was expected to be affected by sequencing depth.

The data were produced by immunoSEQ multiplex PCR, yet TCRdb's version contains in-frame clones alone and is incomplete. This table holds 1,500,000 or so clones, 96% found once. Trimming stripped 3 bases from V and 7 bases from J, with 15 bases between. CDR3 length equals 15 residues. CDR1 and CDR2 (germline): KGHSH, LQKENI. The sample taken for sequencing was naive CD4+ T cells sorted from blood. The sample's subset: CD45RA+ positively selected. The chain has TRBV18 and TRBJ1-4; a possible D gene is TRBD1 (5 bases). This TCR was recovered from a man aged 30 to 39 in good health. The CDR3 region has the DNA TGTGCCAGCTCACCTCCGGGACCGAGCAGTGAAAAACTGTTTTTT. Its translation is CASSPPGPSSEKLFF.